The next 27 T cell receptor beta chains were all read from a single sample in a study of shared clonotypes between healthy human individuals. Assay used: immunoSEQ multiplex PCR; TCRdb lists only in-frame clones, some missing. Among hundreds of thousands of clones listed, around four fifths were seen once. Sample: memory CD4+ T cells sorted from blood. Subset denoted: CD45RA-negative fraction. These receptors originate from a woman in her twenties or thirties in good health.

By frequency in the sample, this clone is medium-sized. The same CDR3 also results from other DNA sequences found in this sample. V gene TRBV2 combines with J gene TRBJ2-6; no clear D gene. Germline V gives CDR1 SNHLY, CDR2 FYNNEI. CDR3 length: 13 amino acids. Trimming stripped 4 bases from V and 2 bases from J, with 3 bases between. The CDR3 sequence: CASSVTGANVLTF. The DNA of the CDR3 is TGTGCCAGCAGTGTAACTGGGGCCAACGTCCTGACTTTC.

The chain combines TRBV18 with TRBJ1-1, with D possibly being TRBD1 (5 bases). V lost 3 bases to trimming and J lost 7 bases, with 9 bases between them. CDR3 length: 12 amino acids. CDR1 KGHSH and CDR2 LQKENI come from the germline V gene. CDR3 DNA sequence: TGTGCCAGCTCACCTCTCCAGGGTGAAGCTTTCTTT. This encodes CASSPLQGEAFF.

The sample holds one count of this clone. The J gene is TRBJ1-5, the V gene TRBV7-2, with a tentative D call TRBD1 (6 bases). Trimming took 4 bases from V and 6 from J, leaving 19 bases between them. The CDR3 loop spans 16 amino acids. Germline CDR1 and CDR2: SGHTA and FQGNSA. The CDR3 region is CASSSPRGLRSQPQHF. CDR3 sequence (DNA): TGTGCCAGCAGCTCACCCAGGGGACTCCGGAGTCAGCCCCAGCATTTT.

The CDR3 DNA reads as TGTGCCAGCAGTCCTCAAGGACTAGCGGGGAACAATGAGCAGTTCTTC. The encoded protein is CASSPQGLAGNNEQFF. The V call is TRBV28, the J call TRBJ2-1, with 12 bases lining up with TRBD2. CDR1 and CDR2 (germline): MDHEN, SYDVKM. V dropped 5 bases and J dropped 5; count of bases not matched to a gene: 7. The CDR3 spans 16 residues.

This clone showed up just a few times. The chain is built from TRBV5-4 and TRBJ2-4; TRBD1 agrees at 8 bases. Looked up from germline, CDR1 is SGHNT and CDR2 is YYREEE (reference sequence). V trimming: 8 bases; J trimming: 3 bases; junction bases outside the gene matches: 7. CDR3 length: 14 amino acids. The CDR3 DNA reads as TGTGCCAGAGAAAAACAGGGGGACAAAAACATTCAGTACTTC. Its protein product is CAREKQGDKNIQYF.

This chain connects TRBV28 to TRBJ1-5, with D possibly matching TRBD1 (5 bases). Trimming took 3 bases from V and 5 from J, leaving 14 bases between them. Germline V CDR1 and CDR2: MDHEN, SYDVKM. CDR3 size: 15 residues. As DNA, the CDR3 is TGTGCCAGCAGTTTCCCCGGGCAGGGCTATCAGCCCCAGCATTTT. This encodes CASSFPGQGYQPQHF.

Only a few counts were recorded for this clone. The chain couples TRBV11-2 to TRBJ2-7, with D hard to call. Germline V lookup: CDR1 SGHAT, CDR2 FQNNGV. The V and J ends lost 2 bases and 1 base respectively, with 9 bases between them. The CDR3 contains 14 residues. CDR3 coding DNA: TGTGCCAGCAGCTTAAGGTTGGGGTCCTACGAGCAGTACTTC. It yields the protein CASSLRLGSYEQYF.

This clone was found a few times. The chain is built from TRBV19 and TRBJ1-1; unclear D gene. Germline V gene sequence: CDR1 LNHDA, CDR2 SQIVND (reference sequence). CDR3 length equals 13 residues. V shed 2 bases and J shed 6 bases, with 10 bases lying between them. The CDR3 DNA sequence: TGTGCCAGTAGTATAAGGATGCCGTCTGAAGCTTTCTTT. Protein sequence: CASSIRMPSEAFF. Looking up the rest from reference TRBV19 and TRBJ1-1 gives the full variable domain: DGGITQSPKYLFRKEGQNVTLSCEQNLNHDAMYWYRQDPGQGLRLIYYSQIVNDFQKGDIAEGYSVSREKKESFPLTVTSAQKNPTAFYLCASSIRMPSEAFFGQGTRLTVV.

The chain employs TRBV28 and TRBJ1-2, with 8 bases matching TRBD1. Germline V gene data show CDR1 as MDHEN and CDR2 as SYDVKM. V was pared by 7 bases and J by 2 bases, with 9 bases of the junction left unmatched. The CDR3 sequence is 15 residues long. CDR3: CASNLRQGMNYGYTF. DNA for the CDR3: TGTGCCAGCAATCTAAGACAGGGGATGAACTATGGCTACACCTTC.

This sequence joins TRBV4-1 and TRBJ2-2; D not resolved. The V gene lost 0 bases and the J gene lost 2 bases, with 10 bases spanning the gap. Germline CDR1 MGHRA, CDR2 YSYEKL. This CDR3 is built from 16 residues. CDR3 sequence (DNA): TGCGCCAGCAGCCAAGATCTGGGCCTAAACACCGGGGAGCTGTTTTTT. It yields the protein CASSQDLGLNTGELFF.

This rearrangement joins TRBV27 to TRBJ2-1; 14 nucleotides line up with TRBD2. This CDR3 is built from 18 residues. The V and J ends lost 8 bases and 4 bases, in that order; junction bases with no gene match: 13. Germline assignment: CDR1 MNHEY and CDR2 SMNVEV (reference sequence). The CDR3 loop reads CASGMGLAGENRYNEQFF. For the CDR3, the DNA is TGTGCCAGCGGAATGGGACTAGCGGGAGAGAACAGGTACAATGAGCAGTTCTTC.

This rearrangement joins TRBV6-1 to TRBJ2-2, with D maybe TRBD1 (5 bases). The CDR3 covers 13 residues. V shed 6 bases and J shed 4 bases, with 9 bases lying between them. The V gene's germline CDR1 is MNHNS and CDR2 SASEGT. Here the CDR3 reads CASRDTSTGELFF. Here the CDR3 DNA reads TGTGCCAGCAGGGACACCAGCACCGGGGAGCTGTTTTTT.

This clone was seen a handful of times. The chain has TRBV28 and TRBJ2-1; no clear D gene. Germline lookup yields CDR1 MDHEN and CDR2 SYDVKM. CDR3 length equals 13 residues. Trimming took off 6 bases at V and 8 bases at J, with 14 bases between the two ends. The CDR3 nucleotides are TGTGCCAGCAGCGGGCAGCCCTGGGATGAGCAGTTCTTC. This codes for CASSGQPWDEQFF.

The chain joins TRBV6-1 to TRBJ2-1; 11 bases match TRBD1. V lost 3 bases to trimming and J lost 5 bases; unmatched junction nucleotides: 3. Germline CDR1 reads MNHNS; CDR2 reads SASEGT. There are 15 residues in the CDR3. The CDR3 coding sequence is TGTGCCAGCAGTGACGGGACAGGGGGGAACAATGAGCAGTTCTTC. This codes for CASSDGTGGNNEQFF.

V is TRBV6-5 and J is TRBJ2-7; TRBD2 might be the D (6 bases). The CDR3 extends over 15 amino acids. Germline assignment: CDR1 MNHEY and CDR2 SVGAGI. The ends were cut back, 6 bases at V and 1 base at J, with 16 bases in the middle. The CDR3 protein is CASRGTVAGSYEQYF. CDR3 DNA sequence: TGTGCCAGCAGGGGAACAGTTGCGGGGTCCTACGAGCAGTACTTC.

The chain links TRBV7-8 to TRBJ1-5, with 11 nucleotides matching TRBD1. Germline CDR1 reads SGHVS; CDR2 reads FQNEAQ. Unmatched junction bases numbered 2, after V lost 4 bases and J lost 6 bases. The CDR3 sequence is 14 residues long. This CDR3 reads CASSSGTGGQPQHF. The CDR3 DNA reads TGTGCCAGCAGCTCCGGGACAGGGGGTCAGCCCCAGCATTTT.

This clone was seen just once. The chain links TRBV6-4 to TRBJ2-1, with 8 bases lining up with TRBD1. V dropped 5 bases and J dropped 6; count of bases not matched to a gene: 3. This CDR3 has 13 residues. Germline-derived CDR1 and CDR2 are MRHNA and SNTAGT. The CDR3 spells CASSRTGRNEQFF. CDR3 in DNA: TGTGCCAGCAGTCGGACAGGGCGCAATGAGCAGTTCTTC.

This chain connects TRBV29-1 to TRBJ2-1; D not resolved. The CDR3 has 10 amino acids. Germline CDR1 is SQVTM and CDR2 is ANQGSEA. Trimming shortened V by 7 bases and J by 5 bases, and 6 bases separated the two germline ends. The CDR3 nucleotides are TGCAGCGCCCGACACAATGAGCAGTTCTTC. It translates to CSARHNEQFF.

The chain has TRBV9 and TRBJ2-2; D perhaps matches TRBD1 (6 bases). The length of the CDR3 is 16 residues. The V and J ends lost 4 bases and 0 bases respectively, with 13 bases between them. Per germline, CDR1 SGDLS and CDR2 YYNGEE. CDR3 nucleotides: TGTGCCAGCAGCTCACAGGGATACGCGAACACCGGGGAGCTGTTTTTT. The encoded protein is CASSSQGYANTGELFF.

This clone was seen a single time. This sequence joins TRBV5-1 and TRBJ2-7; 8 bases align to TRBD2. Per the germline V gene, CDR1 is SGHRS and CDR2 is YFSETQ. The CDR3 has 13 residues. J lost 6 bases, V lost 3 bases, and 5 bases had no gene match. The CDR3 nucleotides read TGCGCCAGCAGCTCGGCGGGGGGCGCCGAGCAGTACTTC. Amino acid sequence: CASSSAGGAEQYF.

This chain links TRBV7-9 with TRBJ1-1; D not certain. In germline, CDR1 is SEHNR, CDR2 FQNEAQ (reference sequence). There are 13 residues in the CDR3. With 7 bases removed from V and 1 base from J, the gap between germline ends came to 10 bases. This CDR3 is CASTIGGNTEAFF. The CDR3 DNA sequence: TGTGCCAGCACCATTGGAGGGAACACTGAAGCTTTCTTT.

This chain connects TRBV6-1 to TRBJ2-3; no reliable D call. The V gene lost 7 bases and the J gene lost 0 bases, with 8 bases spanning the gap. The CDR3 totals 13 residues. The germline gives CDR1 MNHNS, CDR2 SASEGT. The CDR3 nucleotides read TGTGCCAGCAATTCTCCCAGCACAGATACGCAGTATTTT. Translated, it gives CASNSPSTDTQYF.

The chain combines TRBV7-2 with TRBJ2-3; a possible D gene is TRBD2 (5 bases). This CDR3 contains 14 residues. Germline V lookup: CDR1 SGHTA, CDR2 FQGNSA. V lost 5 bases, J lost 5 bases, and 14 bases lay in between. This CDR3 is CASSPGPSGDTQYF. CDR3 in DNA: TGTGCCAGCAGCCCCGGGCCCAGCGGAGATACGCAGTATTTT.

The CDR3 DNA is TGTGCCAGTAGCCGGACAGGCTACGGCTCTGGAAACACCATATATTTT. Translated, it gives CASSRTGYGSGNTIYF. The chain recombines TRBV19 with TRBJ1-3, with TRBD1 identical over 7 bases. The germline CDR1 and CDR2 sequences are LNHDA and SQIVND (reference sequence). The CDR3 is 16 amino acids. Germline trimming cut 6 bases from V and 0 bases from J; bases unmatched to any gene: 8.

The chain joins TRBV7-6 to TRBJ2-5, with D unresolved. This CDR3 is built from 15 residues. V was trimmed by 5 bases and J by 5 bases, leaving 18 bases between them. Germline CDR1 is SGHVS and CDR2 is FNYEAQ. The CDR3 here is CASSLTRSYRETQYF. For the CDR3, the DNA is TGTGCCAGCAGCCTAACCAGGTCCTATCGGGAGACCCAGTACTTC. Combining the CDR3 with reference TRBV7-6 and TRBJ2-5 gives the whole variable domain GAGVSQSPRYKVTKRGQDVALRCDPISGHVSLYWYRQALGQGPEFLTYFNYEAQQDKSGLPNDRFSAERPEGSISTLTIQRTEQRDSAMYRCASSLTRSYRETQYFGPGTRLLVL.

This clone showed up just once. This sequence joins TRBV29-1 and TRBJ1-2, with TRBD1 as a possible D gene (5 bases). This CDR3 region has 11 residues. Trimming left V 4 bases short and J 7 bases short, with 10 bases between. Germline CDR1 is SQVTM and CDR2 is ANQGSEA. CDR3 in amino acids: CSVAGTGGYTF. As DNA, the CDR3 is TGCAGCGTTGCAGGGACGGGTGGCTACACCTTC.

The chain is built from TRBV5-4 and TRBJ2-7, with 13 bases fitting TRBD2. V lost 2 bases to trimming and J lost 7 bases; unmatched junction nucleotides: 12. This CDR3 is 17 amino acids long. CDR1 SGHNT and CDR2 YYREEE come from the germline V gene (reference sequence). CDR3 in DNA: TGTGCCAGCAGCTTAAGGACTAGCGGGAGAAATGTTTATGAGCAGTACTTC. Protein: CASSLRTSGRNVYEQYF.